This T cell receptor beta chain was identified during a study of regulatory T cells in long-lasting Graves disease. Stated time point: newly diagnosed GD, antithyroid drugs for less than 3 months. The TCR library was made from RNA that had been extracted from PBMCs in TRIzol. According to the study, TCR beta libraries were built with iRepertoire HTBI primers and CDR3-region Arm-PCR. TCRdb called the multiplex PCR reads again in MiXCR, with one record for every CDR3 protein. This table holds about 350,000 distinct CDR3 sequences, roughly a sixth found once. The trim removed 5 bases at V and 5 bases at J, leaving 8 bases unmatched. Germline V gives CDR1 MRHNA, CDR2 SNTAGT. The CDR3 covers 14 residues. A further study also used this sample, focusing on T cells in Graves' hyperthyroidism and ophthalmopathy.

Here the sequenced sample was peripheral blood mononuclear cells (PBMCs), taken at new diagnosis, from a patient treated with antithyroid drugs. This sequence was found in a man aged 40-50 years with Graves disease. This sequence joins TRBV6-4 and TRBJ1-2; 7 bases line up with TRBD1. DNA of the CDR3: TGTGCCAGCAGTCGATCGGACAGGCCTTATGGCTACACCTTC. This encodes CASSRSDRPYGYTF.